This T cell receptor beta chain comes out of a study of T cell repertoires in cytomegalovirus infection. In the study overall: Recently identified HLA-C-restricted and well-studied HLA-B-restricted CMV epitopes were used. Based on public TCR beta signatures, there were indications of CMV infection and of a matching HLA type. Study findings and constraints: CMV carriers having the relevant HLA were flagged by cumulative public TCR beta family frequency. HLA-C-restricted CMV clonotypes gave the most frequent clonotype in two of eight donors.

This clonotype occurred a few times. Its antigen is not identified. TCRdb re-derived calls from the reads in MiXCR, one entry per CDR3 protein. This sample has about 120,000 distinct CDR3 sequences; around 31% occur once, and the top ten carry more than 35%. Germline V CDR1 and CDR2: SEHNR, FQNEAQ (reference sequence). The CDR3 loop spans 15 amino acids. The ends lost 6 bases at V and 5 bases at J; junction bases unmatched: 10. Sequenced material: CD8+ T cells from cultured PBMCs, taken from culture after CMV antigen stimulation. The receptor comes from a human donor in good health (CMV status not recorded). Some clones in this sample may be carry-over from other donors' samples. The chain uses TRBV7-9 and TRBJ2-7, with 10 bases aligning to TRBD1. CDR3 sequence (DNA): TGTGCCAGCAGTACCCCGGACAGGGGGTTCGACGAGCAGTACTTC. It encodes CASSTPDRGFDEQYF.